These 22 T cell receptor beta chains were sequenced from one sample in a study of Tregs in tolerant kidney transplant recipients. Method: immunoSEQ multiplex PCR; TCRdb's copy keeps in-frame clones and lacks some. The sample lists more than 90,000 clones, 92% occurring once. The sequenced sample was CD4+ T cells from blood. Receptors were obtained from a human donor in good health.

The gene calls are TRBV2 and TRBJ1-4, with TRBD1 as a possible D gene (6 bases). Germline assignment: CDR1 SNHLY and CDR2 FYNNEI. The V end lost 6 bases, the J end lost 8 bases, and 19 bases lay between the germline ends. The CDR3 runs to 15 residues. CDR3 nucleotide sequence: TGTGCCAGCAGACAAGACGGGGACATAGGGGAAAAACTGTTTTTT. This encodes CASRQDGDIGEKLFF.

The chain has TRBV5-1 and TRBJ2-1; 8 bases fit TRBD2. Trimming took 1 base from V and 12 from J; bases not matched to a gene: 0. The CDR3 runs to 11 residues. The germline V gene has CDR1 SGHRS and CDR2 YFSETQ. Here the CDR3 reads CASSLSGGQFF. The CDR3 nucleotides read TGCGCCAGCAGCTTGAGCGGGGGGCAGTTCTTC.

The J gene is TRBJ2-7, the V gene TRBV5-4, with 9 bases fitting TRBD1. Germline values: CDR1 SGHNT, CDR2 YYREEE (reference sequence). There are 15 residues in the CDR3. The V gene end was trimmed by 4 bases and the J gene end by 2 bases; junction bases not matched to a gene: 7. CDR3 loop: CASSADRGGPYEQYF. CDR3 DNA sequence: TGTGCCAGCAGCGCCGACAGGGGGGGACCCTACGAGCAGTACTTC.

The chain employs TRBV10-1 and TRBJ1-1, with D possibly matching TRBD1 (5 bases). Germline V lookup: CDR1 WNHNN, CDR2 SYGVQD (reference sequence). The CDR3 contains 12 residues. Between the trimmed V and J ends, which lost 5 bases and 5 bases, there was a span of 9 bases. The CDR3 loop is CASSRRVTEAFF. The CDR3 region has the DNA TGCGCCAGCAGTCGCAGGGTTACTGAAGCTTTCTTT.

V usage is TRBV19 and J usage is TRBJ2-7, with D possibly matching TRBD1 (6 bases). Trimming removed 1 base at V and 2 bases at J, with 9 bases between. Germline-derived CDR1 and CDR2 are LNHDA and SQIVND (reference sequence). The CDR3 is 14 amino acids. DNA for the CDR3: TGTGCCAGTAGTATAGCGGACAGACCCTACGAGCAGTACTTC. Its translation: CASSIADRPYEQYF.

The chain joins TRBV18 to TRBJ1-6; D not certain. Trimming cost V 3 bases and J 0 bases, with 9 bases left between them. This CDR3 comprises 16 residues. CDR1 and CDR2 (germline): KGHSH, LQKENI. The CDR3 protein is CASSPTDTSYNSPLHF. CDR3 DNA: TGTGCCAGCTCACCTACAGACACCTCCTATAATTCACCCCTCCACTTT.

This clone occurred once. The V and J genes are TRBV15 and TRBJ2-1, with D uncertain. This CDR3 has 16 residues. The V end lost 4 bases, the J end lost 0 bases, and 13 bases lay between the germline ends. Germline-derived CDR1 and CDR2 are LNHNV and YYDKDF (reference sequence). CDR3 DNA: TGTGCCACCAGCATTCTCGACGGCTACTCCTACAATGAGCAGTTCTTC. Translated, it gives CATSILDGYSYNEQFF.

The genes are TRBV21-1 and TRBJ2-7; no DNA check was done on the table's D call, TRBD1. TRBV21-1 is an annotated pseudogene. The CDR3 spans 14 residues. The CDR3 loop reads CASSYVDPGDEQYF. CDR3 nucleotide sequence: TGTGCCAGCAGCTATGTCGATCCAGGGGACGAGCAGTACTTC.

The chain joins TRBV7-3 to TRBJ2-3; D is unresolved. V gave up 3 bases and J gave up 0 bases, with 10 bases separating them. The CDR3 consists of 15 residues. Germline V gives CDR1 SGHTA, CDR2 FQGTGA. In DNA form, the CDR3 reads TGTGCCAGCAGCTTGGCGGCAGCTAGCACAGATACGCAGTATTTT. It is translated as CASSLAAASTDTQYF.

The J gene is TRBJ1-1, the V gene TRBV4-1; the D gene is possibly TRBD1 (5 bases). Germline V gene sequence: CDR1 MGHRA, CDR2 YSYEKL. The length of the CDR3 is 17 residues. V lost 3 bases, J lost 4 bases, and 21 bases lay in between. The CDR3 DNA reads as TGCGCCAGCAGCCACCTACGCGCCACACGGGGGGGCACTGAAGCTTTCTTT. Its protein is CASSHLRATRGGTEAFF.

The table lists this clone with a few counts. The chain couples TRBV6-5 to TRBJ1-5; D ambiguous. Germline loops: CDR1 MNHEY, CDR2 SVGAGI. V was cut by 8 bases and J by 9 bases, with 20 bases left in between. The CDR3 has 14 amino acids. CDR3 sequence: CASQEGTYKTPQHF. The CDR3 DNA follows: TGTGCCAGCCAAGAAGGAACATACAAGACGCCCCAGCATTTT.

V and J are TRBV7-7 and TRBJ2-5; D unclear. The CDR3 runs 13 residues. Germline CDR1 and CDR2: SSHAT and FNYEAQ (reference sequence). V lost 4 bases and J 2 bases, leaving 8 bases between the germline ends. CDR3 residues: CASSYSWQETQYF. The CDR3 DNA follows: TGTGCCAGCAGCTACAGTTGGCAAGAGACCCAGTACTTC.

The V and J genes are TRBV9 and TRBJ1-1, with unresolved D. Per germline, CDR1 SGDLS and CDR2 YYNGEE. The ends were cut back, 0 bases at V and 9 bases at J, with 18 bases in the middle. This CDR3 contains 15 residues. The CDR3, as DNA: TGTGCCAGCAGCGTAGGTTCCTGGGAAGAAGAACAAGCTTTCTTT. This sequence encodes CASSVGSWEEEQAFF.

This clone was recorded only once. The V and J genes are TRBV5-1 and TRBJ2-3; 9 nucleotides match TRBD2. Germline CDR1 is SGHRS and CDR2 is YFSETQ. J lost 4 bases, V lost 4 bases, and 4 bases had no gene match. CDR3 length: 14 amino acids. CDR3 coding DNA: TGCGCCAGCAGCAGGACTAGCGTGGCAGATACGCAGTATTTT. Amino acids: CASSRTSVADTQYF.

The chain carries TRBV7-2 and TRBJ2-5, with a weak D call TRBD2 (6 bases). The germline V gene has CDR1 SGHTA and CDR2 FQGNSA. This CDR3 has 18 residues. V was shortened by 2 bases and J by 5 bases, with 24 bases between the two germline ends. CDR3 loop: CASSLTHGGRGPTETQYF. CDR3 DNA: TGTGCCAGCAGCTTAACCCACGGAGGGCGCGGGCCAACGGAGACCCAGTACTTC.

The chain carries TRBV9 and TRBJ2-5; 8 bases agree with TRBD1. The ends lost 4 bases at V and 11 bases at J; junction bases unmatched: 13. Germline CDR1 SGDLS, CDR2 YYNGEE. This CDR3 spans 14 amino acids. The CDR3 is CASSPWTGPFEQYF. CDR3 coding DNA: TGTGCCAGCAGCCCTTGGACAGGGCCCTTTGAGCAGTACTTC.

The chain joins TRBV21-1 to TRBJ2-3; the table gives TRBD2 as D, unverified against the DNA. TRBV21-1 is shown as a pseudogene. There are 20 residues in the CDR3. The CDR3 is CASSKVGRLAAEGGADTQYF. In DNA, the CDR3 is TGTGCCAGCAGCAAAGTTGGACGGCTAGCGGCCGAGGGTGGGGCAGATACGCAGTATTTT.

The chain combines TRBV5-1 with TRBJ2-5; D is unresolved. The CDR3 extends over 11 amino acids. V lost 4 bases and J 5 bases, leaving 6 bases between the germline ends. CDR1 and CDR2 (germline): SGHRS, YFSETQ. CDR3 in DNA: TGCGCCAGCAGCGAGACGGAGACCCAGTACTTC. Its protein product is CASSETETQYF.

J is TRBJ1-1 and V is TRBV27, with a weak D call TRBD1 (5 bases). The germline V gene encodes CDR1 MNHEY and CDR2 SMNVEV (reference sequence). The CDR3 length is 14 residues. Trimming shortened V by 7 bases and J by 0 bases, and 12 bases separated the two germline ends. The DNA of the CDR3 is TGTGCCAGCATTGGGGGGTGGCTGAACACTGAAGCTTTCTTT. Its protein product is CASIGGWLNTEAFF.

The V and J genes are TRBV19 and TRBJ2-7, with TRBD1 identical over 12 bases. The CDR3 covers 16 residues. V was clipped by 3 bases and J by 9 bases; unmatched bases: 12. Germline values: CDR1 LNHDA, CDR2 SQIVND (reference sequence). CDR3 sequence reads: CASSIATGTGGGGQYF. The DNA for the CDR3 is TGTGCCAGTAGTATTGCAACCGGGACAGGGGGCGGCGGGCAGTACTTC.

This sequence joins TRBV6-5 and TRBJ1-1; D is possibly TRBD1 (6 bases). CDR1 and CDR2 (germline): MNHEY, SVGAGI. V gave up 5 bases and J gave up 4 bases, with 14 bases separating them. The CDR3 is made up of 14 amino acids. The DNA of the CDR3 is TGTGCCAGCAGTGGACAGATACCGAGCACTGAAGCTTTCTTT. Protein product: CASSGQIPSTEAFF.

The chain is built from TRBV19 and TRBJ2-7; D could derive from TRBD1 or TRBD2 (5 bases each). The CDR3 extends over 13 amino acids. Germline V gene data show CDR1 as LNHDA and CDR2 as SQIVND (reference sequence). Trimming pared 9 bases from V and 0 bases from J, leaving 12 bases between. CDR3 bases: TGTGCCAGGCCGGGGACGGTCTCCTACGAGCAGTACTTC. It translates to CARPGTVSYEQYF. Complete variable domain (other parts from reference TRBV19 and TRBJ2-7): DGGITQSPKYLFRKEGQNVTLSCEQNLNHDAMYWYRQDPGQGLRLIYYSQIVNDFQKGDIAEGYSVSREKKESFPLTVTSAQKNPTAFYLCARPGTVSYEQYFGPGTRLTVT.